The 15 T cell receptor beta chains presented below share a single source sample, sequenced in a study of post-analysis software for immune sequencing data. These TCRs' antigens remain unknown. Carried by the TCR beta cDNA libraries were unique molecular identifiers. TCRdb re-derived calls from the PCR reads in MiXCR, one entry per CDR3 protein. The table has around 400,000 distinct CDR3 sequences, roughly 38% seen once; the top ten hold under 15%. Study-level findings and limits: In patients, about five TRBV segments were more frequent than in controls, with TRBV5-6, TRBV5-1 and TRBV20-1 among them.

Material: blood. The receptors derive from a girl aged 10 to 17 with multiple sclerosis.

This chain uses TRBV20-1 with TRBJ2-1; 9 positions match TRBD2. This CDR3 spans 17 amino acids. CDR1 is DFQATT, CDR2 SNEGSKA, per germline (reference sequence). V shed 3 bases and J 0 bases; nucleotides not matched to a gene: 9. The CDR3 coding sequence is TGCAGTGCTAGGGAGGCGGGACTAGCACCCTCCTACAATGAGCAGTTCTTC. Translated, it gives CSAREAGLAPSYNEQFF.

This clonotype has just a few counts. This rearrangement joins TRBV5-1 to TRBJ2-3; D is ambiguous. The germline gives CDR1 SGHRS, CDR2 YFSETQ. The CDR3 runs 14 residues. Trimming pared 2 bases from V and 6 bases from J, leaving 13 bases between. DNA of the CDR3: TGCGCCAGCAGCTTTGATAGTCCTGGGGATACGCAGTATTTT. Its translation is CASSFDSPGDTQYF.

This clonotype was recorded only once. This chain links TRBV7-3 with TRBJ2-5, with D possibly being TRBD2 (5 bases). The J call is in doubt because the DNA end fits TRBJ2-7 better. Germline CDR1 reads SGHTA; CDR2 reads FQGTGA. CDR3 size: 13 residues. CDR3: CASSFGVRYEQYF. Here the CDR3 DNA reads TGTGCCAGCAGCTTCGGGGTGAGGTACGAGCAGTACTTC.

This clonotype was counted a few times. This chain connects TRBV6-5 to TRBJ2-1, with 9 positions matching TRBD2. The J segment lost 8 bases and the V segment lost 5 bases, leaving 10 bases of the junction unmatched. CDR1 and CDR2 (germline): MNHEY, SVGAGI. This CDR3 is built from 15 residues. The CDR3 bases are TGTGCCAGCAGTCCACTGAGTAGCGGGGGACATGAGCAGTTCTTC. It yields the protein CASSPLSSGGHEQFF.

Comment on this clonotype: A read error may account for a junction end that differs from germline. The J gene is TRBJ2-3, the V gene TRBV12-3 or TRBV12-4; D is unclear. The CDR3 contains 12 residues. In DNA form, the CDR3 reads TGTGCCAGCAGTTTAGATGCAGATGCGCAGTATTTT. Encoded protein: CASSLDADAQYF.

This clonotype was seen only a few times. This chain connects TRBV6-5 to TRBJ2-1, with D unclear. The CDR3 covers 13 residues. V was shortened by 6 bases and J by 3 bases, with 9 bases between the two germline ends. The germline CDR1 and CDR2 sequences are MNHEY and SVGAGI. The DNA of the CDR3 is TGTGCCAGCAGCCTACTTATCTACAATGAGCAGTTCTTC. Amino acid sequence: CASSLLIYNEQFF.

The V gene is TRBV7-2, the J gene TRBJ2-3; no clear D gene. The CDR3 contains 13 residues. The V and J ends lost 5 bases and 4 bases respectively, with 10 bases between them. The germline V gene has CDR1 SGHTA and CDR2 FQGNSA. CDR3 region: CASSPFSSDTQYF. CDR3 DNA sequence: TGTGCCAGCAGCCCGTTCAGTTCAGATACGCAGTATTTT. The entire variable domain, with the rest obtained from reference TRBV7-2 and TRBJ2-3, is as follows: GAGVSQSPSNKVTEKGKDVELRCDPISGHTALYWYRQSLGQGLEFLIYFQGNSAPDKSGLPSDRFSAERTGGSVSTLTIQRTQQEDSAVYLCASSPFSSDTQYFGPGTRLTVL.

The chain recombines TRBV4-2 with TRBJ1-2; 10 bases line up with TRBD1. The V and J ends lost 4 bases and 5 bases, in that order; junction bases with no gene match: 13. The CDR3 extends over 17 amino acids. The germline V gene has CDR1 LGHNA and CDR2 YNFKEQ. The CDR3 sequence is CASSRTAGDRGLYGYTF. Here the CDR3 DNA reads TGTGCCAGCAGCCGCACCGCAGGGGACAGGGGACTTTATGGCTACACCTTC.

This clonotype was detected a few times. This chain uses TRBV10-3 with TRBJ1-2; 7 nucleotides agree with TRBD1. The germline V gene has CDR1 ENHRY and CDR2 SYGVKD. The CDR3 is made up of 14 amino acids. J gave up 4 bases and V 10 bases, and 12 bases lay outside the gene matches. The CDR3: CATGRDSVFYGYTF. CDR3 nucleotide sequence: TGTGCCACGGGGCGGGACAGCGTGTTCTATGGCTACACCTTC.

This clonotype has only a few counts. CDR3 sequence reads: CASSPWTGPTNYGYTF. The CDR3 DNA sequence: TGCGCCAGCAGCCCCTGGACAGGGCCCACTAACTATGGCTACACCTTC. The chain is built from TRBV5-1 and TRBJ1-2, with 8 bases matching TRBD1. The V gene end was trimmed by 4 bases and the J gene end by 0 bases; junction bases not matched to a gene: 8. Germline V gene data show CDR1 as SGHRS and CDR2 as YFSETQ. The CDR3 length is 16 residues.

The chain combines TRBV6-6 with TRBJ1-2; D uncertain. The V and J ends lost 7 bases and 5 bases respectively, with 11 bases between them. This CDR3 comprises 12 residues. CDR1 MNHNY and CDR2 SVGAGI come from the germline V gene (reference sequence). The DNA of the CDR3 is TGTGCCAGCAAAGGCCCTGAGTATGGCTACACCTTC. Its protein is CASKGPEYGYTF.

This clonotype was counted a few times. This chain joins TRBV5-1 and TRBJ1-2, with D possibly TRBD1 on 6 matching bases. The CDR3 has 15 amino acids. Germline V gene data show CDR1 as SGHRS and CDR2 as YFSETQ. V was trimmed by 2 bases and J by 3 bases, leaving 14 bases between them. The CDR3: CASSFLQPGDYGYTF. CDR3 coding DNA: TGCGCCAGCAGCTTTCTCCAGCCAGGGGACTATGGCTACACCTTC.

The J gene is TRBJ1-1, the V gene TRBV12-3 or TRBV12-4; D might be TRBD1 (5 bases). CDR3 length: 17 residues. Trimming took 6 bases from V and 4 from J, leaving 24 bases between them. The CDR3 nucleotides are TGTGCCAGCAGCACGTGGTGGGGAGCAGGGAGGACCACTGAAGCTTTCTTT. Protein product: CASSTWWGAGRTTEAFF.

The chain carries TRBV13 and TRBJ1-2; the D is unclear. Looked up from germline, CDR1 is PRHDT and CDR2 is FYEKMQ (reference sequence). The CDR3 totals 16 residues. Trimming took 5 bases from V and 3 from J, leaving 19 bases between them. Written as DNA, the CDR3 is TGTGCCAGCAGCCCAGGAGGGTCGGGTACTTACTATGGCTACACCTTC. Encoded protein: CASSPGGSGTYYGYTF. The full variable domain, completed using reference TRBV13 and TRBJ1-2, is AAGVIQSPRHLIKEKRETATLKCYPIPRHDTVYWYQQGPGQDPQFLISFYEKMQSDKGSIPDRFSAQQFSDYHSELNMSSLELGDSALYFCASSPGGSGTYYGYTFGSGTRLTVV.

J is TRBJ1-1 and V is TRBV6-5; no definite D call. The CDR3 is 14 residues long. Trimming stripped 9 bases from V and 2 bases from J, with 16 bases between. Germline loops: CDR1 MNHEY, CDR2 SVGAGI. The CDR3 region is CASGSFGINTEAFF. CDR3 in DNA: TGTGCCAGTGGGTCGTTCGGGATCAACACTGAAGCTTTCTTT.